The source of this TCR beta chain is a study of T cell responses to AZD1222 COVID-19 vaccine. About this clone: Its antigen is unidentified.

The method was immunoSEQ multiplex PCR; TCRdb's version includes in-frame clones alone and lacks a portion of them. The sample holds around 89,000 clones; around 89% are singletons and the top ten take just over 5.5%. Study-wide results and caveats: Clonal diversity was possibly underestimated; the donors were predominantly white British and more often female. Close to half of all spike-specific TCRs reportedly target regions of the variants that are unmutated.

Researchers grouped second doses given at about 4 or about 12 weeks into one pool. Here the sequenced sample was peripheral blood, taken 28 days after the second AZD1222 dose. The TCR comes from an adult who received the AZD1222 COVID-19 vaccine.

This CDR3 is CASSLRGTLNEQFF. The CDR3 DNA follows: TGTGCCAGCAGTTTAAGGGGGACCCTAAATGAGCAGTTCTTC. The chain recombines TRBV27 with TRBJ2-1, with D perhaps TRBD1 (6 bases). The germline CDR1 and CDR2 sequences are MNHEY and SMNVEV (reference sequence). The CDR3 totals 14 residues. V lost 2 bases and J lost 7, with 12 bases in between.